The rows below give T cell receptor beta chains drawn from one sample of a study of technical replicates of blood from several donors. Sequencing was performed with immunoSEQ multiplex PCR; in TCRdb, only in-frame clones are kept and a portion is missing. Of over 85,000 clones listed, 95% to 97% are singletons. Source material: T cells isolated from PBMCs. These receptors came from a human donor in good health. Each CDR3 is given with its conserved first and last residue. The D gene is left open where the match is weak. Clone size appears in some rows only: once, few, many, or a class for an expanded clone.

TRBD1	TRBJ1-5	TRBV27	-	CASSIQGGNQPQHF	TGTGCCAGCAGTATACAGGGGGGCAATCAGCCCCAGCATTTT
-	TRBJ2-7	TRBV11-3	-	CASSPFRGSYEQYF	TGTGCCAGCAGCCCTTTCCGCGGATCCTACGAGCAGTACTTC
-	TRBJ1-2	TRBV19	-	CASTPTERRYYGYTF	TGTGCCAGTACACCCACGGAGAGGCGTTACTATGGCTACACCTTC
-	TRBJ1-1	TRBV30	once	CASRETVNTEAFF	TGTGCCTCCAGGGAAACGGTGAACACTGAAGCTTTCTTT
TRBD2	TRBJ2-1	TRBV14	once	CASSHLGLAGGSREQFF	TGTGCCAGCAGCCACCTTGGACTAGCGGGAGGGTCAAGAGAGCAGTTCTTC
-	TRBJ2-2	TRBV4-1	-	CASSQGVRNTGELFF	TGCGCCAGCAGCCAAGGTGTTAGGAACACCGGGGAGCTGTTTTTT
TRBD1	TRBJ2-1	TRBV6-1	-	CASSVQGTGRINEQFF	TGTGCCAGCAGTGTCCAAGGGACAGGGCGTATCAATGAGCAGTTCTTC
TRBD1	TRBJ2-7	TRBV9	-	CASSVGQGTYEQYF	TGTGCCAGCAGCGTGGGACAGGGAACCTACGAGCAGTACTTC
-	TRBJ1-5	TRBV28	-	CASSWGDYSNQPQHF	TGTGCCAGCAGTTGGGGGGATTATAGCAATCAGCCCCAGCATTTT
-	TRBJ2-1	TRBV29-1	-	CSVSLLSSYNEQFF	TGCAGCGTTTCCTTACTGAGCTCCTACAATGAGCAGTTCTTC
-	TRBJ2-2	TRBV6-5	-	CASSYRGTGELFF	TGTGCCAGCAGTTACCGGGGAACCGGGGAGCTGTTTTTT
TRBD2	TRBJ2-5	TRBV6-5	-	CASSSSLAGVGETQYF	TGTGCCAGCAGTTCCTCACTAGCGGGAGTTGGAGAGACCCAGTACTTC
TRBD2	TRBJ2-3	TRBV10-3	-	CATCLAGGDTQYF	TGTGCCACCTGTCTAGCGGGAGGAGATACGCAGTATTTT
TRBD1	TRBJ2-4	TRBV7-2	-	CASSLRIQGAIIQYF	TGTGCCAGCAGCTTACGCATCCAGGGGGCGATCATTCAGTACTTC
-	TRBJ1-1	TRBV11-3	-	CASSLGSGVPEAFF	TGTGCCAGCAGCTTAGGGTCAGGGGTCCCTGAAGCTTTCTTT
TRBD1	TRBJ1-4	TRBV27	-	CASSVRQGINEKLFF	TGTGCCAGCAGTGTCCGACAGGGGATTAATGAAAAACTGTTTTTT
-	TRBJ2-1	TRBV7-3	-	CASSTHEAVLSYNEQFF	TGTGCCAGCAGCACCCATGAGGCGGTACTCTCCTACAATGAGCAGTTCTTC
TRBD2	TRBJ2-2	TRBV19	-	CASSIRRETAAGELFF	TGTGCCAGTAGTATACGGCGGGAGACGGCTGCCGGGGAGCTGTTTTTT
TRBD1	TRBJ2-5	TRBV19	-	CASSRDREGGGETQYF	TGTGCCAGTAGTCGGGACAGGGAGGGCGGAGGTGAGACCCAGTACTTC
-	TRBJ1-2	TRBV7-9	-	CASSLAGLSGYTF	TGTGCCAGCAGCTTGGCGGGACTTTCCGGCTACACCTTC
TRBD1	TRBJ2-3	TRBV9	-	CASRPGQGSTDTQYF	TGTGCCAGCAGGCCGGGACAGGGGAGCACAGATACGCAGTATTTT
-	TRBJ2-2	TRBV6-5	-	CASIGETGELFF	TGTGCCAGCATCGGGGAGACCGGGGAGCTGTTTTTT
TRBD1	TRBJ1-4	TRBV19	once	CASSPTGTATEKLFF	TGTGCCAGTAGCCCAACCGGGACAGCGACGGAAAAACTGTTTTTT
TRBD2	TRBJ2-2	TRBV19	-	CASSIRDYNTGELFF	TGTGCCAGTAGTATCCGGGACTATAACACCGGGGAGCTGTTTTTT
-	TRBJ1-3	TRBV6-1	-	CASRGRGSGNTIYF	TGTGCCAGCAGGGGGAGGGGCTCTGGAAACACCATATATTTT
TRBD1	TRBJ1-2	TRBV2	-	CASRLIAGTGVGYTF	TGTGCCAGCAGACTTATCGCCGGGACAGGGGTCGGCTACACCTTC
TRBD1	TRBJ2-5	TRBV10-3	-	CAISESGQGGKDGTQYF	TGTGCCATCAGTGAGTCGGGACAGGGGGGTAAAGACGGGACCCAGTACTTC
-	TRBJ2-5	TRBV25-1	-	CASSNRDWEETQYF	TGTGCCAGCAGTAACCGGGACTGGGAAGAGACCCAGTACTTC
TRBD2	TRBJ2-3	TRBV2	-	CASSALVPSGVDTQYF	TGTGCCAGCAGTGCCCTTGTCCCTAGCGGGGTCGATACGCAGTATTTT
TRBD2	TRBJ2-3	TRBV7-2	-	CASSAFPGLAGESTDTQYF	TGTGCCAGCAGCGCATTTCCGGGACTAGCGGGAGAGAGCACAGATACGCAGTATTTT
-	TRBJ2-3	TRBV9	-	CASSVVLGGPTDTQYF	TGTGCCAGCAGCGTAGTGTTGGGAGGCCCCACAGATACGCAGTATTTT
TRBD2	TRBJ2-3	TRBV30	-	CAWSYGLAGAVDTQYF	TGTGCCTGGAGTTATGGACTAGCGGGAGCAGTGGATACGCAGTATTTT
TRBD1	TRBJ2-1	TRBV6-4	-	CASRQGISYNEQFF	TGTGCCAGCAGACAGGGGATTTCGTACAATGAGCAGTTCTTC
-	TRBJ2-7	TRBV7-2	-	CASSPSGNSYEQYF	TGTGCCAGCAGCCCGTCGGGAAACTCCTACGAGCAGTACTTC
TRBD1	TRBJ1-2	TRBV7-9	-	CASSLGTGNYGYTF	TGTGCCAGCAGCTTAGGGACAGGGAACTATGGCTACACCTTC
-	TRBJ2-1	TRBV25-1	-	CASSELASDEQFF	TGTGCCAGCAGTGAATTGGCTAGCGATGAGCAGTTCTTC
TRBD2	TRBJ2-3	TRBV7-3	-	CASSVTSGSSPDTQYF	TGTGCCAGCAGCGTTACTAGCGGGAGTTCTCCGGATACGCAGTATTTT
TRBD1	TRBJ1-2	TRBV19	-	CASSLQGQVANYGYTF	TGTGCCAGTAGTCTACAGGGGCAAGTGGCTAACTATGGCTACACCTTC